Following are 11 T cell receptor beta chains from one sample sequenced in a study of blood T cells in healthy people across ages. The second PCR ran roughly 7 to 11 cycles with a sample-barcoded 5' primer and J-beta primers. TCRdb re-called the 5' RACE reads through MiXCR, storing one row per CDR3 protein. In the table there are some 1 million distinct CDR3 sequences, more than 40% of which are singletons. What was sequenced was blood. The receptor set was obtained from a woman aged 55-70 years in good health.

This clonotype was observed a few times. This rearrangement joins TRBV20-1 to TRBJ2-6; TRBD1 is a possible D gene (5 bases). This CDR3 comprises 16 residues. CDR1 and CDR2 from the germline V gene are DFQATT and SNEGSKA (reference sequence). Between the trimmed V and J ends, which lost 3 bases and 0 bases, there was a span of 12 bases. The CDR3 loop is CSARARARSGANVLTF. The CDR3 DNA reads as TGCAGTGCTAGGGCCAGGGCCCGCTCTGGGGCCAACGTCCTGACTTTC.

The V and J genes are TRBV18 and TRBJ2-5, with D hard to call. The V gene's germline CDR1 is KGHSH and CDR2 LQKENI. Between the trimmed V and J ends, which lost 7 bases and 4 bases, there was a span of 7 bases. This CDR3 contains 11 residues. The CDR3 DNA follows: TGTGCCAGCTTATCAACAGAGACCCAGTACTTC. Its protein is CASLSTETQYF. The full variable domain, its missing parts supplied by reference TRBV18 and TRBJ2-5, is NAGVMQNPRHLVRRRGQEARLRCSPMKGHSHVYWYRQLPEEGLKFMVYLQKENIIDESGMPKERFSAEFPKEGPSILRIQQVVRGDSAAYFCASLSTETQYFGPGTRLLVL.

The V and J genes are TRBV27 and TRBJ1-5; 11 nucleotides line up with TRBD1. Losses at the gene ends were 6 bases for V and 7 bases for J; bases not matched to a gene: 2. CDR3 length: 13 residues. CDR1 is MNHEY, CDR2 SMNVEV, per germline (reference sequence). The CDR3 DNA is TGTGCCAGCAGGGACAGGGGGCAACAGCCCCAGCATTTT. Translated, it gives CASRDRGQQPQHF.

A few counts support this clonotype. The chain combines TRBV7-2 with TRBJ2-1, with D tentatively TRBD2 (5 bases). This CDR3 comprises 11 residues. Trimming pared 5 bases from V and 9 bases from J, leaving 8 bases between. CDR1 is SGHTA and CDR2 is FQGNSA in the germline V gene. CDR3 protein: CASSRDVEQFF. CDR3 sequence (DNA): TGTGCCAGCAGCCGGGATGTTGAGCAGTTCTTC.

The sample holds a few counts of this clonotype. The chain recombines TRBV12-3 or TRBV12-4 with TRBJ2-5; the D gene is possibly TRBD1 (6 bases). V lost 6 bases and J lost 13, with 24 bases in between. The CDR3 length is 14 residues. CDR3 bases: TGTGCCAGCAGCCTAGCAGTTCAGGGGCTTGTGCCGTACTTC. It encodes CASSLAVQGLVPYF.

The V gene is TRBV4-1, the J gene TRBJ1-2; no reliable D call. The CDR3 loop spans 16 amino acids. The V gene's germline CDR1 is MGHRA and CDR2 YSYEKL. V shed 3 bases and J shed 1 base, with 15 bases lying between them. For the CDR3, the DNA is TGCGCCAGCAGCCAGGCGACAAGGACCCTTAACTATGGCTACACCTTC. Residues: CASSQATRTLNYGYTF.

The chain links TRBV24-1 to TRBJ2-1; 8 bases line up with TRBD2. V lost 9 bases, J lost 2 bases, and 8 bases stayed unmatched. In germline, CDR1 is KGHDR, CDR2 SFDVKD. The CDR3 is 15 residues long. The CDR3 DNA is TGTGCCACCGAGTATAGCGGGACCACCTACAATGAGCAGTTCTTC. Protein product: CATEYSGTTYNEQFF.

CDR3 sequence: CASSNLDPGLAGEPVTDTQYF. The CDR3 region has the DNA TGTGCCAGCAGCAACCTGGACCCGGGACTAGCGGGAGAGCCCGTCACAGATACGCAGTATTTT. The chain employs TRBV2 and TRBJ2-3; 14 bases line up with TRBD2. After removal of 6 bases from V and 2 bases from J, the junction contained 19 bases not matched to a gene. CDR3 length: 21 amino acids. CDR1 and CDR2 (germline): SNHLY, FYNNEI. Together with reference TRBV2 and TRBJ2-3, the CDR3 gives the full variable domain: EPEVTQTPSHQVTQMGQEVILRCVPISNHLYFYWYRQILGQKVEFLVSFYNNEISEKSEIFDDQFSVERPDGSNFTLKIRSTKLEDSAMYFCASSNLDPGLAGEPVTDTQYFGPGTRLTVL.

This clonotype was counted many times. This chain uses TRBV9 with TRBJ2-3; 14 bases are a match to TRBD2. This CDR3 region has 17 residues. The V and J ends lost 2 bases and 4 bases, in that order; junction bases with no gene match: 6. Germline CDR1 reads SGDLS; CDR2 reads YYNGEE. The CDR3 spells CASSVSGTSGRPDTQYF. As DNA, the CDR3 is TGTGCCAGCAGCGTTTCGGGGACTAGCGGGAGACCAGATACGCAGTATTTT.

The J gene is TRBJ2-5, the V gene TRBV6-2 or TRBV6-3, with 10 bases fitting TRBD2. The DNA matches TRBJ2-7 better at its end, which makes the J call doubtful. This CDR3 is built from 21 residues. Germline loops: CDR1 MNHEY, CDR2 SVGEGT. Here the CDR3 reads CASSYILRGAGASGSTGEQYF. DNA for the CDR3: TGTGCCAGCAGTTACATTCTGCGCGGGGCCGGGGCTAGCGGGAGTACGGGCGAGCAGTACTTC.

This clonotype was detected only a few times. This chain connects TRBV20-1 to TRBJ2-5; D is undetermined. CDR3 length equals 15 residues. The V gene's germline CDR1 is DFQATT and CDR2 SNEGSKA (reference sequence). The V end lost 0 bases, the J end lost 2 bases, and 13 bases lay between the germline ends. CDR3 region: CSARETSAYQETQYF. CDR3 nucleotide sequence: TGCAGTGCTAGAGAAACCTCCGCCTATCAAGAGACCCAGTACTTC.